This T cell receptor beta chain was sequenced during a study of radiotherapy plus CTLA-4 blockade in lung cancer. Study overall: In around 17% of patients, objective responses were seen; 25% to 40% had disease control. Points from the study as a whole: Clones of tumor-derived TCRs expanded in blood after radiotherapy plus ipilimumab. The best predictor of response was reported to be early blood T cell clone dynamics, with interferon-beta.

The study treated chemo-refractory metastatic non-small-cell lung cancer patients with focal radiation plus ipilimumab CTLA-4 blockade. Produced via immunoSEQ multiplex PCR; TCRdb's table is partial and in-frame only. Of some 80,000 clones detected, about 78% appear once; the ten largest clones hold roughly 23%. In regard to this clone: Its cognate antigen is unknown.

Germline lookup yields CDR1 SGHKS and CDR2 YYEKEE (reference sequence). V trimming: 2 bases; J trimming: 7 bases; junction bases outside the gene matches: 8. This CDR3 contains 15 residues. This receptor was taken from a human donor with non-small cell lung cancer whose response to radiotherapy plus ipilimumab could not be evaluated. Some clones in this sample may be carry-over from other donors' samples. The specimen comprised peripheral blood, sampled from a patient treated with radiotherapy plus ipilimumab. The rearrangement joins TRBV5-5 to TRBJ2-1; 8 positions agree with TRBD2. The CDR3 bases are TGTGCCAGCAGCTTTGGGACTAGTGATCAAAATGAGCAGTTCTTC. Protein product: CASSFGTSDQNEQFF.